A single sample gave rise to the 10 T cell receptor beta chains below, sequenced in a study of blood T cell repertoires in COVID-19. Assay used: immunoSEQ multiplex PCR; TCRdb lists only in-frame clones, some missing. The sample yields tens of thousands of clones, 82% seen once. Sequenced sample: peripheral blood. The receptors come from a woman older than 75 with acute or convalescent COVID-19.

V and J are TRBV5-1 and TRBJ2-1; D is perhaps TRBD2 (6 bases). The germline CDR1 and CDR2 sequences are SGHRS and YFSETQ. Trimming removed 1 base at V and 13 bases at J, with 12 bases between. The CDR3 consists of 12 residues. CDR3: CASSLTSNPQFF. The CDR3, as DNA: TGCGCCAGCAGCTTGACTAGCAATCCTCAGTTCTTC.

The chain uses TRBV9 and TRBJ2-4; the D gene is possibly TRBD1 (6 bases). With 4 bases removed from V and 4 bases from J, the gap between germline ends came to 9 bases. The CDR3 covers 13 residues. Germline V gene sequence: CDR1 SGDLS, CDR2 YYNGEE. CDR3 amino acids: CASSSGQKNIQYF. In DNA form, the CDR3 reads TGTGCCAGCAGCTCGGGACAAAAAAACATTCAGTACTTC.

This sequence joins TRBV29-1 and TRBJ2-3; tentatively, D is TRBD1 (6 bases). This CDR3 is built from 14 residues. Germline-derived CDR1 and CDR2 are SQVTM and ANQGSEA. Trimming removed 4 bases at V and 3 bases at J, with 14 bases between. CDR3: CSVGRRGVTDTQYF. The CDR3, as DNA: TGCAGCGTTGGGCGCAGGGGTGTAACAGATACGCAGTATTTT.

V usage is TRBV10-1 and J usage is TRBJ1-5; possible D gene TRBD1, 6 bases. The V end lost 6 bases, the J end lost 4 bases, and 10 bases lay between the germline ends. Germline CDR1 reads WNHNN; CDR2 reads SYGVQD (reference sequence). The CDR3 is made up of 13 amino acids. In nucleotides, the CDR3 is TGCGCCAGCAGCACAGGGTCGAATCAGCCCCAGCATTTT. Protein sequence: CASSTGSNQPQHF.

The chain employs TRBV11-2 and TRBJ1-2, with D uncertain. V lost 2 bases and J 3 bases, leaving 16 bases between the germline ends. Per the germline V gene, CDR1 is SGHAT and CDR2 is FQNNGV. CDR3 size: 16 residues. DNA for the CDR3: TGTGCCAGCAGCTTAAATCTGGGCCCCCCTCACTATGGCTACACCTTC. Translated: CASSLNLGPPHYGYTF.

In DNA, the CDR3 is TGTGCCAGCAGCGTAGCCCTTACGGGAGGGCCCTACGAGCAGTACTTC. This gives the protein CASSVALTGGPYEQYF. The rearrangement links TRBV9 to TRBJ2-7, with TRBD2 identical over 8 bases. With 0 bases clipped from V and 2 bases from J, the junction kept 7 bases outside the gene matches. The CDR3 has 16 amino acids. Germline V gene lookup returns CDR1 SGDLS and CDR2 YYNGEE.

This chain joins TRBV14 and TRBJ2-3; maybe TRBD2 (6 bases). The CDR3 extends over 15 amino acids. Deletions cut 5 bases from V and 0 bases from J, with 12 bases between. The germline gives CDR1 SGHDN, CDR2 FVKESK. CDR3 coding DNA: TGTGCCAGCAGCGGACTGGGACTTAGCACAGATACGCAGTATTTT. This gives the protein CASSGLGLSTDTQYF.

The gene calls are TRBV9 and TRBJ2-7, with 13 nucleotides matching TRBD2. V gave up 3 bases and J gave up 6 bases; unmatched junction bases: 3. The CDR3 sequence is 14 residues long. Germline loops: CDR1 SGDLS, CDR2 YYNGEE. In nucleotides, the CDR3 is TGTGCCAGCAGCGGACTAGCGGGAGGAAGCGAGCAGTACTTC. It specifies CASSGLAGGSEQYF.

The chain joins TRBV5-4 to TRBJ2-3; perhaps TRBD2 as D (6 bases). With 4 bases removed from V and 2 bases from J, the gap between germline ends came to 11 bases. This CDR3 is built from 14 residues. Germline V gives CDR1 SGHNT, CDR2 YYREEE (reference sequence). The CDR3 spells CASSGGPNTDTQYF. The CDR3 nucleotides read TGTGCCAGCAGCGGAGGGCCGAACACAGATACGCAGTATTTT.

The CDR3 sequence is CASSLAGADTQYF. The CDR3 nucleotides are TGTGCCAGCAGTTTGGCTGGGGCCGATACGCAGTATTTT. The rearrangement links TRBV28 to TRBJ2-3, with D possibly TRBD1 on 5 matching bases. The germline V gene encodes CDR1 MDHEN and CDR2 SYDVKM. V lost 3 bases and J lost 6, with 10 bases in between. The CDR3 is 13 amino acids.